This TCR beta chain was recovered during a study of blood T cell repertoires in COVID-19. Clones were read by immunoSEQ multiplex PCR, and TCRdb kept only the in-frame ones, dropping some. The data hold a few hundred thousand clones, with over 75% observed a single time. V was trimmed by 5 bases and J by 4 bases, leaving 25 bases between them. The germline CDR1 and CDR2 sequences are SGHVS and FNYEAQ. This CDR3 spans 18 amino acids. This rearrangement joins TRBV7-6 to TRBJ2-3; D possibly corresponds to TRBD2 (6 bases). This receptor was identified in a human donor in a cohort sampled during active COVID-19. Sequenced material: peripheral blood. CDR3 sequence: CASSPHTLAGSMADTQYF. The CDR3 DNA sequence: TGTGCCAGCAGCCCCCATACTTTGGCGGGAAGTATGGCAGATACGCAGTATTTT.